The 29 T cell receptor beta chains reported below all come from one sample, sequenced in a study of cytomegalovirus exposure and HLA in healthy donors. The PCR used 60 Vbeta and 13 Jbeta primers. TCRdb's copy holds only in-frame clones and misses some; the assay was immunoSEQ multiplex PCR. This sample has more than 80,000 clones; around nine tenths occur once, and the top ten carry about 8.6%. The sequenced sample consisted of PBMCs. The receptors here all came from a man aged 25 to 45 in good health and CMV-seropositive.

The rearrangement joins TRBV27 to TRBJ2-7; 7 bases line up with TRBD2. There are 15 residues in the CDR3. The germline gives CDR1 MNHEY, CDR2 SMNVEV (reference sequence). V shed 6 bases and J 2 bases; nucleotides not matched to a gene: 10. The CDR3 DNA reads as TGTGCCAGCAGCCTGAGCGGGATGGGGGCCTACGAGCAGTACTTC. It encodes CASSLSGMGAYEQYF.

The J gene is TRBJ1-1, the V gene TRBV6-4; 7 nucleotides align to TRBD1. V dropped 6 bases and J dropped 4; count of bases not matched to a gene: 8. This CDR3 has 14 amino acids. Germline CDR1 and CDR2: MRHNA and SNTAGT. CDR3 in amino acids: CASRRDRESTEAFF. The CDR3 DNA is TGTGCCAGCAGAAGAGACAGGGAAAGCACTGAAGCTTTCTTT.

The chain joins TRBV5-4 to TRBJ2-5, with 9 bases that match TRBD2. Germline CDR1 is SGHNT and CDR2 is YYREEE (reference sequence). The CDR3 loop spans 14 amino acids. The V and J ends lost 2 bases and 4 bases, in that order; junction bases with no gene match: 3. CDR3 nucleotides: TGTGCCAGCAGCTTAGCGGGAGGACGAGAGACCCAGTACTTC. This codes for CASSLAGGRETQYF.

J is TRBJ2-4 and V is TRBV7-8, with TRBD2 matching 8 bases. The length of the CDR3 is 17 residues. Germline lookup yields CDR1 SGHVS and CDR2 FQNEAQ. Germline trimming cut 4 bases from V and 0 bases from J; bases unmatched to any gene: 8. CDR3 DNA: TGTGCCAGCAGCTACTCCGGACTAGCTATAGCCAAAAACATTCAGTACTTC. Its translation is CASSYSGLAIAKNIQYF. The full variable domain, its missing parts supplied by reference TRBV7-8 and TRBJ2-4, is GAGVSQSPRYKVAKRGQDVALRCDPISGHVSLFWYQQALGQGPEFLTYFQNEAQLDKSGLPSDRFFAERPEGSVSTLKIQRTQQEDSAVYLCASSYSGLAIAKNIQYFGAGTRLSVL.

This chain joins TRBV13 and TRBJ2-3; 7 nucleotides line up with TRBD1. Germline V lookup: CDR1 PRHDT, CDR2 FYEKMQ (reference sequence). The V and J ends lost 5 bases and 5 bases, in that order; junction bases with no gene match: 7. CDR3 length: 14 residues. The CDR3 reads CASSGYRGRDTQYF. The CDR3 DNA follows: TGTGCCAGCAGCGGCTACAGGGGCAGAGATACGCAGTATTTT.

The J gene is TRBJ2-5, the V gene TRBV18; D not resolved. There are 11 residues in the CDR3. Trimming pared 3 bases from V and 5 bases from J, leaving 4 bases between. Per germline, CDR1 KGHSH and CDR2 LQKENI. This CDR3 is CASSPMETQYF. The CDR3 nucleotides read TGTGCCAGCTCACCCATGGAGACCCAGTACTTC.

This clone showed up just once. CDR3 sequence: CASSQEGHGPRTDTQYF. The DNA for the CDR3 is TGCGCCAGCAGCCAAGAAGGACACGGTCCCCGCACAGATACGCAGTATTTT. V and J are TRBV4-1 and TRBJ2-3; the D gene is possibly TRBD1 (5 bases). The CDR3 is 17 amino acids. V lost 0 bases to trimming and J lost 1 base, with 14 bases between them. In germline, CDR1 is MGHRA, CDR2 YSYEKL.

The rearrangement joins TRBV6-1 to TRBJ2-1; the match to TRBD2 covers 7 bases. V was pared by 2 bases and J by 4 bases, with 5 bases of the junction left unmatched. This CDR3 has 15 residues. Looked up from germline, CDR1 is MNHNS and CDR2 is SASEGT. Written as DNA, the CDR3 is TGTGCCAGCAGTGAATGGGGAGGGAATTACAATGAGCAGTTCTTC. The encoded protein is CASSEWGGNYNEQFF.

The gene calls are TRBV28 and TRBJ1-1, with D possibly matching TRBD1 (5 bases). CDR1 and CDR2 from the germline V gene are MDHEN and SYDVKM. This CDR3 comprises 15 residues. The ends were cut back, 0 bases at V and 0 bases at J, with 8 bases in the middle. This CDR3 reads CASSLWGQLNTEAFF. In nucleotides, the CDR3 is TGTGCCAGCAGTTTATGGGGGCAGCTGAACACTGAAGCTTTCTTT.

The chain combines TRBV27 with TRBJ1-3; 7 nucleotides line up with TRBD1. CDR3 length: 15 residues. Germline CDR1 and CDR2: MNHEY and SMNVEV (reference sequence). V lost 3 bases to trimming and J lost 1 base; unmatched junction nucleotides: 3. The CDR3 nucleotides are TGTGCCAGCAGTTTGTCGGGACAGTCTGGAAACACCATATATTTT. It specifies CASSLSGQSGNTIYF.

The chain carries TRBV28 and TRBJ2-5, with no clear D. The ends were cut back, 2 bases at V and 2 bases at J, with 9 bases in the middle. CDR1 and CDR2 from the germline V gene are MDHEN and SYDVKM. This CDR3 contains 14 residues. CDR3 loop: CASSLEVSQETQYF. The CDR3, as DNA: TGTGCCAGCAGTTTAGAGGTCAGTCAAGAGACCCAGTACTTC.

The chain is built from TRBV6-5 and TRBJ1-4; D perhaps matches TRBD1 (5 bases). CDR3 length: 15 amino acids. CDR1 MNHEY and CDR2 SVGAGI come from the germline V gene. Trimming left V 0 bases short and J 6 bases short, with 11 bases between. The CDR3 loop reads CASSYSGLFYEKLFF. As DNA, the CDR3 is TGTGCCAGCAGTTACTCGGGACTCTTTTATGAAAAACTGTTTTTT.

The chain employs TRBV7-9 and TRBJ2-1, with D possibly being TRBD2 (6 bases). With 6 bases removed from V and 10 bases from J, the gap between germline ends came to 10 bases. The V gene's germline CDR1 is SEHNR and CDR2 FQNEAQ (reference sequence). CDR3 length equals 11 residues. CDR3 nucleotide sequence: TGTGCCAGCAGATTCGGAGGGGAGCAGTTCTTC. Amino acids: CASRFGGEQFF.

The rearrangement links TRBV5-1 to TRBJ1-1; D unresolved. The V gene's germline CDR1 is SGHRS and CDR2 YFSETQ. This CDR3 contains 14 residues. Trimming removed 2 bases at V and 3 bases at J, with 11 bases between. This CDR3 is CASSFMGSDTEAFF. Here the CDR3 DNA reads TGCGCCAGCAGCTTTATGGGGAGCGACACTGAAGCTTTCTTT.

The chain combines TRBV28 with TRBJ1-1; D may be TRBD1 (5 bases). Trimming removed 2 bases from V and 13 bases from J, with 14 bases in between. CDR1 MDHEN and CDR2 SYDVKM come from the germline V gene. The CDR3 covers 12 residues. For the CDR3, the DNA is TGTGCCAGCAGTTTACGGGCAGGGAGGGATTTCTTT. Protein sequence: CASSLRAGRDFF. Supplemented by reference TRBV28 and TRBJ1-1, the full variable domain reads DVKVTQSSRYLVKRTGEKVFLECVQDMDHENMFWYRQDPGLGLRLIYFSYDVKMKEKGDIPEGYSVSREKKERFSLILESASTNQTSMYLCASSLRAGRDFFGQGTRLTVV.

V and J are TRBV2 and TRBJ2-5, with D possibly being TRBD2 (6 bases). This CDR3 spans 17 amino acids. Deletions cut 6 bases from V and 1 base from J, with 21 bases between. Per germline, CDR1 SNHLY and CDR2 FYNNEI. CDR3 DNA: TGTGCCAGCAGGCGGGAAAATAGTGGGGGTTCCCAAGAGACCCAGTACTTC. Translating it yields CASRRENSGGSQETQYF. Supplemented by reference TRBV2 and TRBJ2-5, the full variable domain reads EPEVTQTPSHQVTQMGQEVILRCVPISNHLYFYWYRQILGQKVEFLVSFYNNEISEKSEIFDDQFSVERPDGSNFTLKIRSTKLEDSAMYFCASRRENSGGSQETQYFGPGTRLLVL.

The chain combines TRBV6-1 with TRBJ1-1; D is uncertain. Germline V gene data show CDR1 as MNHNS and CDR2 as SASEGT. This CDR3 is 13 amino acids long. V lost 6 bases to trimming and J lost 5 bases, with 13 bases between them. As DNA, the CDR3 is TGTGCCAGCAGGGCAGGTGGAGGGACTGAAGCTTTCTTT. Residues: CASRAGGGTEAFF.

The J gene is TRBJ2-3, the V gene TRBV10-1, with TRBD2 matching 10 bases. The CDR3 has 15 amino acids. V trimming: 6 bases; J trimming: 6 bases; junction bases outside the gene matches: 9. Germline CDR1 is WNHNN and CDR2 is SYGVQD (reference sequence). The CDR3 DNA is TGCGCCAGCAGCCCCCTAGCGGGAGACGTGGATACGCAGTATTTT. Protein product: CASSPLAGDVDTQYF.

This sequence joins TRBV28 and TRBJ1-3, with 7 positions matching TRBD1. In germline, CDR1 is MDHEN, CDR2 SYDVKM. The CDR3 contains 16 residues. V lost 5 bases, J lost 0 bases, and 7 bases stayed unmatched. In DNA form, the CDR3 reads TGTGCCAGCAGTCTAGGACAGGCGCCCTCTGGAAACACCATATATTTT. Amino acids: CASSLGQAPSGNTIYF.

V usage is TRBV9 and J usage is TRBJ2-3, with TRBD2 as a possible D gene (5 bases). In germline, CDR1 is SGDLS, CDR2 YYNGEE. Trimming took off 4 bases at V and 3 bases at J, with 9 bases between the two ends. The CDR3 length is 13 residues. The CDR3: CASSIRETDTQYF. Written as DNA, the CDR3 is TGTGCCAGCAGCATCCGGGAAACAGATACGCAGTATTTT.

This clone was counted only a few times. The J gene is TRBJ1-5, the V gene TRBV4-1; 10 bases map to TRBD1. Germline V CDR1 and CDR2: MGHRA, YSYEKL. This CDR3 comprises 15 residues. The V gene end was trimmed by 4 bases and the J gene end by 5 bases; junction bases not matched to a gene: 5. CDR3 bases: TGCGCCAGCAGCCTCGGGACAGGGGAAGATCAGCCCCAGCATTTT. Amino acids: CASSLGTGEDQPQHF.

The rearrangement joins TRBV29-1 to TRBJ1-1; D may be TRBD1 (5 bases). Trimming left V 4 bases short and J 0 bases short, with 9 bases between. CDR1 and CDR2 (germline): SQVTM, ANQGSEA. The CDR3 spans 13 residues. CDR3 protein: CSVGDWVNTEAFF. CDR3 coding DNA: TGCAGCGTTGGGGACTGGGTGAACACTGAAGCTTTCTTT.

This chain links TRBV4-1 with TRBJ1-1; D not resolved. From germline, CDR1 is MGHRA and CDR2 YSYEKL. CDR3 length equals 14 residues. The V gene lost 0 bases and the J gene lost 0 bases, with 5 bases spanning the gap. CDR3 in amino acids: CASSQDLVNTEAFF. Written as DNA, the CDR3 is TGCGCCAGCAGCCAAGATCTCGTGAACACTGAAGCTTTCTTT.

A single count supports this clone. The chain links TRBV28 to TRBJ2-4; D gene uncertain. This CDR3 has 12 amino acids. From germline, CDR1 is MDHEN and CDR2 SYDVKM. V was pared by 6 bases and J by 7 bases, with 10 bases between. The CDR3 coding sequence is TGTGCCAGCAGCCTTCCCCGGAACATTCAGTACTTC. Amino acids: CASSLPRNIQYF. Based on the CDR3 plus reference TRBV28 and TRBJ2-4, the full variable domain is DVKVTQSSRYLVKRTGEKVFLECVQDMDHENMFWYRQDPGLGLRLIYFSYDVKMKEKGDIPEGYSVSREKKERFSLILESASTNQTSMYLCASSLPRNIQYFGAGTRLSVL.

The CDR3: CASSELGTAGVVYF. As DNA, the CDR3 is TGTGCCAGCAGTGAACTCGGGACAGCGGGAGTGGTGTACTTC. This chain joins TRBV25-1 and TRBJ2-7; D perhaps matches TRBD2 (8 bases). The V end lost 2 bases, the J end lost 12 bases, and 20 bases lay between the germline ends. This CDR3 region has 14 residues. Germline assignment: CDR1 MGHDK and CDR2 SYGVNS.

The CDR3 reads CAISSPLETDTQYF. CDR3 coding DNA: TGTGCCATCAGCTCCCCCCTTGAGACAGATACGCAGTATTTT. The genes are TRBV10-3 and TRBJ2-3; D gene unclear. CDR1 is ENHRY, CDR2 SYGVKD, per germline. V gave up 6 bases and J gave up 3 bases, with 13 bases separating them. CDR3 length: 14 amino acids.

This clone is a singleton in its sample. This sequence joins TRBV11-2 and TRBJ2-7; D might be TRBD1 (6 bases). The CDR3 has 14 residues. With 1 base removed from V and 4 bases from J, the gap between germline ends came to 11 bases. The germline V gene has CDR1 SGHAT and CDR2 FQNNGV. CDR3 sequence: CASSLGTVGYEQYF. In nucleotides, the CDR3 is TGTGCCAGCAGCTTAGGGACAGTAGGGTACGAGCAGTACTTC.

This chain links TRBV11-2 with TRBJ2-5, with 9 bases aligning to TRBD2. Germline CDR1 is SGHAT and CDR2 is FQNNGV. CDR3 length: 15 amino acids. V shed 5 bases and J 5 bases; nucleotides not matched to a gene: 9. For the CDR3, the DNA is TGTGCCAGCAGCCTTAGTAGCGGGAGAGGTGAGACCCAGTACTTC. Translation gives CASSLSSGRGETQYF.

This rearrangement joins TRBV19 to TRBJ1-5; TRBD1 matches 9 bases. This CDR3 has 15 residues. V trimming: 3 bases; J trimming: 0 bases; junction bases outside the gene matches: 0. From germline, CDR1 is LNHDA and CDR2 SQIVND (reference sequence). CDR3 bases: TGTGCCAGTAGTATGGACAGGGGTAGCAATCAGCCCCAGCATTTT. Its translation: CASSMDRGSNQPQHF.